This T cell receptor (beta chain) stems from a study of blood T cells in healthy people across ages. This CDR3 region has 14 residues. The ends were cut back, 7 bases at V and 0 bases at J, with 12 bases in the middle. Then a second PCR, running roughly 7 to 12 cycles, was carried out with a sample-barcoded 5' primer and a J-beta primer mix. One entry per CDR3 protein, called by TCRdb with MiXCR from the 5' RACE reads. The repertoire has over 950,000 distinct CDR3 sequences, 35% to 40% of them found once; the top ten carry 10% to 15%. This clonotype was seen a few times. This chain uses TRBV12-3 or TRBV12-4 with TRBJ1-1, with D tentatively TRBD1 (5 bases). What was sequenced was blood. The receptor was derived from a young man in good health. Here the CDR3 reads CASTMGQMNTEAFF. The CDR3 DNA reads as TGTGCCAGCACCATGGGGCAGATGAACACTGAAGCTTTCTTT.